These 24 T cell receptor beta chains came from one sample sequenced in a study of blood T cells in healthy people across ages. Combining a sample-barcoded 5' primer with a J-beta primer mix, a second PCR ran for roughly 7 to 11 cycles. TCRdb ran MiXCR on the 5' RACE reads and lists one entry per CDR3 protein. This sample has 1,500,000 or so distinct CDR3 sequences, with 42% found just once. Sequencing was carried out using blood. The receptors originated from a woman aged 18-30 years in good health.

This clonotype showed up just a few times. CDR3 amino acids: CSAGRTGANVLTF. In nucleotides, the CDR3 is TGCAGTGCCGGACGAACCGGGGCCAACGTCCTGACTTTC. This rearrangement joins TRBV20-1 to TRBJ2-6, with no clear D. The germline CDR1 and CDR2 sequences are DFQATT and SNEGSKA (reference sequence). With 6 bases removed from V and 4 bases from J, the gap between germline ends came to 10 bases. The CDR3 has 13 amino acids.

The chain is built from TRBV4-1 and TRBJ1-1; TRBD1 agrees at 7 bases. Germline CDR1 MGHRA, CDR2 YSYEKL. This CDR3 spans 15 amino acids. Trimming took 2 bases from V and 0 from J; bases not matched to a gene: 3. The CDR3 DNA follows: TGCGCCAGCAGCCAACCGACAGGGATGAACACTGAAGCTTTCTTT. This sequence encodes CASSQPTGMNTEAFF.

The chain uses TRBV15 and TRBJ1-4, with 9 nucleotides matching TRBD1. The CDR3 runs 14 residues. The germline gives CDR1 LNHNV, CDR2 YYDKDF (reference sequence). Unmatched junction bases numbered 5, after V lost 6 bases and J lost 6 bases. The chain's CDR3 is CATSTDRGDEKLFF. The DNA for the CDR3 is TGTGCCACCAGTACGGACAGGGGAGATGAAAAACTGTTTTTT.

The chain carries TRBV7-2 and TRBJ1-5, with D perhaps TRBD1 (6 bases). V was clipped by 6 bases and J by 6 bases, with 12 bases between them. CDR3 length: 13 amino acids. Germline V gene data show CDR1 as SGHTA and CDR2 as FQGNSA. The DNA for the CDR3 is TGTGCCAGCAGTAACGTACAGGGTCAGCCCCAGCATTTT. This translates into CASSNVQGQPQHF.

This clonotype was counted a few times. This sequence joins TRBV10-1 and TRBJ2-3; D gene uncertain. The CDR3 loop spans 15 amino acids. V dropped 3 bases and J dropped 8 bases, with 18 bases sitting between them. The germline V gene has CDR1 WNHNN and CDR2 SYGVQD (reference sequence). CDR3 loop: CASSDLTALDGTQYF. In DNA form, the CDR3 reads TGCGCCAGCAGTGACTTAACAGCCCTCGACGGTACGCAGTATTTT.

V gene TRBV24-1 combines with J gene TRBJ2-5, with TRBD2 identical over 8 bases. CDR3 length: 15 amino acids. J lost 11 bases, V lost 5 bases, and 15 bases had no gene match. Germline values: CDR1 KGHDR, CDR2 SFDVKD. This chain's CDR3 is CATSGASGSGYEQYF. The CDR3 region has the DNA TGTGCCACCAGTGGAGCCAGCGGGAGTGGTTATGAGCAGTACTTC.

This clonotype was detected only a few times. The chain has TRBV25-1 and TRBJ1-6; TRBD1 matches at 7 bases. The V gene's germline CDR1 is MGHDK and CDR2 SYGVNS. V trimming: 1 base; J trimming: 4 bases; junction bases outside the gene matches: 1. The CDR3 extends over 15 amino acids. CDR3 sequence reads: CASSELGQYNSPLHF. The DNA for the CDR3 is TGTGCCAGCAGTGAATTGGGACAGTATAATTCACCCCTCCACTTT.

This clonotype was seen repeatedly, ten times or more. Here the CDR3 DNA reads TGCAGCGCTGGGGGACGGCTACAAGAGACCCAGTACTTC. Encoded protein: CSAGGRLQETQYF. The genes are TRBV29-1 and TRBJ2-5; D may match TRBD1 or TRBD2 (5 bases each). The germline gives CDR1 SQVTM, CDR2 ANQGSEA. V lost 7 bases and J 2 bases, leaving 14 bases between the germline ends. This CDR3 region has 13 residues.

The rearrangement links TRBV7-8 to TRBJ2-3; 9 bases fit TRBD1. This CDR3 has 18 amino acids. Trimming cost V 1 base and J 2 bases; bases outside gene matches: 10. Per the germline V gene, CDR1 is SGHVS and CDR2 is FQNEAQ. The CDR3 loop reads CASSLVAGTGSDTDTQYF. Written as DNA, the CDR3 is TGTGCCAGCAGCTTAGTCGCCGGGACAGGGTCAGACACAGATACGCAGTATTTT.

The chain is built from TRBV12-3 or TRBV12-4 and TRBJ2-4, with TRBD1 identical over 8 bases. CDR3 size: 16 residues. Trimming took 4 bases from V and 1 from J; bases not matched to a gene: 6. The CDR3 region has the DNA TGTGCCAGCAGTTCGGACAGGGATTATGCCAAAAACATTCAGTACTTC. Amino acids: CASSSDRDYAKNIQYF.

The chain recombines TRBV20-1 with TRBJ2-1; 9 nucleotides match TRBD2. The CDR3 is made up of 14 amino acids. Trimming at V came to 3 bases and at J to 10 bases, leaving 10 bases not matched to a gene. Germline V gives CDR1 DFQATT, CDR2 SNEGSKA (reference sequence). The CDR3, as DNA: TGCAGTGCTAGTGGGGCGGGAGGGCCTCGAGAGCAGTTCTTC. Amino acid sequence: CSASGAGGPREQFF.

A few counts support this clonotype. The J gene is TRBJ2-3, the V gene TRBV27, with 9 bases fitting TRBD1. The CDR3 covers 15 residues. The trim removed 10 bases at V and 0 bases at J, leaving 8 bases unmatched. Germline assignment: CDR1 MNHEY and CDR2 SMNVEV (reference sequence). The CDR3 is CATGDREHSTDTQYF. Written as DNA, the CDR3 is TGTGCCACCGGGGACAGGGAGCACAGCACAGATACGCAGTATTTT.

This clonotype was detected only once. Here the CDR3 DNA reads TGCAGTGCTAACCAGGGTAGCAATCAGCCCCAGCATTTT. This codes for CSANQGSNQPQHF. The J gene is TRBJ1-5, the V gene TRBV20-1, with a weak D call TRBD1 (5 bases). The CDR3 contains 13 residues. Germline-derived CDR1 and CDR2 are DFQATT and SNEGSKA (reference sequence). Deletions cut 4 bases from V and 0 bases from J, with 7 bases between.

The chain carries TRBV4-1 and TRBJ1-1; 8 bases fit TRBD1. The length of the CDR3 is 16 residues. The V segment lost 0 bases and the J segment 5 bases; nucleotides outside the gene matches: 8. CDR1 is MGHRA and CDR2 is YSYEKL in the germline V gene. The CDR3 sequence is CASSQDIRGPITEAFF. For the CDR3, the DNA is TGCGCCAGCAGCCAAGATATCAGGGGGCCAATAACTGAAGCTTTCTTT.

This clonotype was seen at least ten times. One end of the junction does not line up with germline, which may come from a read error. The rearrangement uses TRBV5-1 and TRBJ2-2; D remains ambiguous. This CDR3 region has 14 residues. Germline V lookup: CDR1 SGHRS, CDR2 YFSETQ. The CDR3 is CASSLAANTGELFF. The CDR3 region has the DNA TGTGCCAGCAGCTTAGCCGCGAACACCGGGGAGCTGTTTTTT.

The CDR3 DNA reads TGTGCCATCAGTGCGAGACAAATCGGTAGCTCTGGGGCCAACGTCCTGACTTTC. This gives the protein CAISARQIGSSGANVLTF. The chain recombines TRBV10-3 with TRBJ2-6; D call uncertain. Germline assignment: CDR1 ENHRY and CDR2 SYGVKD. The CDR3 contains 18 residues. Trimming took off 4 bases at V and 0 bases at J, with 16 bases between the two ends.

This clonotype turned up a few times. The J gene is TRBJ1-2, the V gene TRBV30; maybe TRBD1 (5 bases). Trimming shortened V by 4 bases and J by 7 bases, and 19 bases separated the two germline ends. This CDR3 has 14 residues. The germline V gene encodes CDR1 GTSNPN and CDR2 SVGIG (reference sequence). The CDR3 DNA follows: TGTGCCTGGAACTTCGTCAGAGGGGAGCGTGGCTACACCTTC. Translating gives CAWNFVRGERGYTF. Complete variable domain (other parts from reference TRBV30 and TRBJ1-2): SQTIHQWPATLVQPVGSPLSLECTVEGTSNPNLYWYRQAAGRGLQLLFYSVGIGQISSEVPQNLSASRPQDRQFILSSKKLLLSDSGFYLCAWNFVRGERGYTFGSGTRLTVV.

J is TRBJ1-1 and V is TRBV29-1, with a tentative D call TRBD1 (6 bases). Germline V lookup: CDR1 SQVTM, CDR2 ANQGSEA. This CDR3 has 11 amino acids. Trimming pared 6 bases from V and 3 bases from J, leaving 8 bases between. The CDR3 DNA is TGCAGCGTCGAGGGGGACACTGAAGCTTTCTTT. Its translation is CSVEGDTEAFF.

The rearrangement uses TRBV27 and TRBJ2-1, with unresolved D. Germline CDR1 reads MNHEY; CDR2 reads SMNVEV (reference sequence). CDR3 length equals 15 residues. Trimming removed 5 bases from V and 2 bases from J, with 13 bases in between. The CDR3, as DNA: TGTGCCAGCAGTCTAGGACGGCTGGCCTACAATGAGCAGTTCTTC. Encoded protein: CASSLGRLAYNEQFF.

This clonotype was seen a few times. The rearrangement links TRBV12-5 to TRBJ1-2, with D hard to call. Trimming pared 0 bases from V and 4 bases from J, leaving 15 bases between. Germline CDR1 is LGHNT and CDR2 is FRNRAP. The CDR3 is 16 amino acids. The CDR3 reads CASGLVHSSGLYGYTF. CDR3 nucleotide sequence: TGTGCTAGTGGTTTGGTACATTCCTCAGGCCTCTATGGCTACACCTTC.

This clonotype was seen a few times. This chain links TRBV10-3 with TRBJ2-7; perhaps TRBD2 as D (6 bases). The germline V gene encodes CDR1 ENHRY and CDR2 SYGVKD. The CDR3 sequence is 13 residues long. V lost 9 bases, J lost 4 bases, and 16 bases lay in between. DNA for the CDR3: TGTGCCATAAGAACGGGGGACGGATACGAGCAGTACTTC. Translation: CAIRTGDGYEQYF.

The chain joins TRBV11-2 to TRBJ1-2, with D uncertain. Deletions cut 4 bases from V and 0 bases from J, with 18 bases between. Germline CDR1 is SGHAT and CDR2 is FQNNGV. This CDR3 has 17 residues. The DNA for the CDR3 is TGTGCCAGCAGCTCCCTACGGAGGTCTGATTCTAACTATGGCTACACCTTC. Protein sequence: CASSSLRRSDSNYGYTF.

V is TRBV24-1 and J is TRBJ2-3; 10 nucleotides match TRBD1. The CDR3 contains 16 residues. V lost 5 bases and J lost 1; bases outside the gene matches: 5. The V gene's germline CDR1 is KGHDR and CDR2 SFDVKD. The DNA for the CDR3 is TGTGCCACCAGTGGAGGGACAGGGGATCGCACAGATACGCAGTATTTT. Residues: CATSGGTGDRTDTQYF.

This chain links TRBV5-5 with TRBJ1-4; D gene ambiguous. Germline V gene lookup returns CDR1 SGHKS and CDR2 YYEKEE (reference sequence). The CDR3 has 15 amino acids. With 3 bases removed from V and 7 bases from J, the gap between germline ends came to 16 bases. The CDR3: CASSSIPENSEKLFF. DNA of the CDR3: TGTGCCAGCAGCTCGATCCCAGAAAATAGTGAAAAACTGTTTTTT.